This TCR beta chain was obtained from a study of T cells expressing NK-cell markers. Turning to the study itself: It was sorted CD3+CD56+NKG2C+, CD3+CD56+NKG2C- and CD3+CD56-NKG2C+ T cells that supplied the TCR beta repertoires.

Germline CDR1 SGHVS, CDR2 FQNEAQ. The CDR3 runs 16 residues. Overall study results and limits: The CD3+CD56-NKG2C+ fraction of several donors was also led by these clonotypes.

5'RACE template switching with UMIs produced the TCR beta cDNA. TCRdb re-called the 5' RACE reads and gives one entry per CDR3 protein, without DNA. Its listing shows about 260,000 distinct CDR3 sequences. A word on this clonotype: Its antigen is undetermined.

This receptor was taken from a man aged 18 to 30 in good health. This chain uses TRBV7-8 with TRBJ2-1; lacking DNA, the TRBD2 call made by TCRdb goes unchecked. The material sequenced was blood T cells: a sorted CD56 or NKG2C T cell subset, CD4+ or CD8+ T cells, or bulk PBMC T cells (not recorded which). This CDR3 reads CASRSGTSGRHNEQFF.